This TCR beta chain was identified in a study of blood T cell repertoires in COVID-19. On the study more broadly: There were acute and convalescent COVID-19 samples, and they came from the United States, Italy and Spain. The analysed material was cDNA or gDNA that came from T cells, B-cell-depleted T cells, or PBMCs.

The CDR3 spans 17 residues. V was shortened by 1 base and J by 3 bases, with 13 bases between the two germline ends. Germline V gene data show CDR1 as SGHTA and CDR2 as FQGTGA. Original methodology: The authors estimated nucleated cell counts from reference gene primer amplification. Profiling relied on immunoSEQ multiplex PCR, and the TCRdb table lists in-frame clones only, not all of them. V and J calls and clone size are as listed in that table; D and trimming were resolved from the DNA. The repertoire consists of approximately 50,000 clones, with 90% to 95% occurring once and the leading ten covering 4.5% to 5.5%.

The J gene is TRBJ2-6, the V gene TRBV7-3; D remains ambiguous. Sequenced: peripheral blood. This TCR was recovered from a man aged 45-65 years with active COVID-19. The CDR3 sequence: CASSLIVRGDGANVLTF. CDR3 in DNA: TGTGCCAGCAGCTTAATCGTACGAGGTGATGGGGCCAACGTCCTGACTTTC.